The 10 T cell receptor beta chains given below trace back to one sample, sequenced in a study of T-cell memory formation after mild COVID-19 (dated by TCRdb to 2020 to 2023). The protocol used for the library was 5' RACE. The sequencer listed for this sample is Illumina NovaSeq 6000. TCRdb handled the public reads itself, with Q25 trimming in fastp and clone calling in MiXCR, and kept productive beta chains. Rows are combined by CDR3 protein, so each entry shows the most common genes and DNA. The sample table records around 310,000 distinct CDR3 sequences; about 15% of these occur just once. Of the sample, more than 20% falls within the top ten clones. Material: PBMCs or a T cell subset sorted from them (not recorded which). The origin of the receptors is a man aged 18 to 35 who had mild COVID-19 (a few samples of this study predate the infection). The sample titles of this study are shuffled in the database, so cell type and time point are left out; the donor was told from shared clones.

As for this clonotype: This clone may be a read error of a much larger clone one base away. The genes are TRBV11-3 and TRBJ2-7, with TRBD2 matching 9 bases. The V and J ends lost 7 bases and 0 bases, in that order; junction bases with no gene match: 10. Germline V lookup: CDR1 SGHNT, CDR2 YENEEA. The CDR3 loop spans 16 amino acids. The CDR3 nucleotides are TGTGCCAGCACACGGACTAGCGTGGGGTGCTCCTACGAGCAGTACGTC. Its translation: CASTRTSVGCSYEQYV.

The chain couples TRBV19 to TRBJ1-5; the D gene is possibly TRBD1 (6 bases). The CDR3 runs to 13 residues. V was shortened by 3 bases and J by 6 bases, with 9 bases between the two germline ends. CDR1 and CDR2 (germline): LNHDA, SQIVND (reference sequence). The DNA of the CDR3 is TGTGCCAGTAGTATTCGGGGGCCTCAGCCCCAGCATTTT. Translated, it gives CASSIRGPQPQHF.

This clonotype has ten or more counts. The V gene is TRBV11-2, the J gene TRBJ1-6, with D unresolved. V was cut by 5 bases and J by 0 bases, with 8 bases left in between. Germline values: CDR1 SGHAT, CDR2 FQNNGV. The CDR3 extends over 15 amino acids. The CDR3 loop reads CASSLRSSYNSPLHF. In DNA form, the CDR3 reads TGTGCCAGCAGCCTCCGGAGCTCCTATAATTCACCCCTCCACTTT.

This clonotype showed up many times. The chain carries TRBV5-1 and TRBJ1-2; 8 positions match TRBD1. Per the germline V gene, CDR1 is SGHRS and CDR2 is YFSETQ. The CDR3 has 15 amino acids. The trim removed 3 bases at V and 7 bases at J, leaving 11 bases unmatched. The CDR3 sequence: CASSYDSGGGGGYTF. The CDR3 bases are TGCGCCAGCAGCTACGATTCAGGGGGCGGAGGTGGCTACACCTTC.

This sequence joins TRBV21-1 and TRBJ2-7; no DNA check was done on the table's D call, TRBD1. TRBV21-1 is noted as a pseudogene. The CDR3 spans 11 residues. CDR3 residues: CADKGSYEQYF. The CDR3 bases are TGTGCCGACAAGGGATCCTACGAGCAGTACTTC.

In its sample, this clonotype was seen many times. The chain carries TRBV12-3 or TRBV12-4 and TRBJ2-3; TRBD2 might be the D (7 bases). The germline V and J ends were trimmed by 5 bases and 6 bases, with 18 bases remaining between them. The CDR3 loop spans 15 amino acids. CDR3 nucleotides: TGTGCCAGCAGTCCGGGGGGCCGGTTTGCGGATACGCAGTATTTT. Protein product: CASSPGGRFADTQYF.

This clonotype was seen a few times. The J gene is TRBJ2-7, the V gene TRBV6-2 or TRBV6-3; D is possibly TRBD2 (5 bases). V lost 10 bases to trimming and J lost 4 bases, with 11 bases between them. Per germline, CDR1 MNHEY and CDR2 SVGEGT. There are 11 residues in the CDR3. The CDR3 DNA is TGTGCCACCTCAGAGGGTTACGAGCAGTACTTC. As protein: CATSEGYEQYF.

The chain recombines TRBV4-2 with TRBJ1-1; TRBD1 aligns across 7 bases. The CDR3 is 14 residues long. Germline V gene data show CDR1 as LGHNA and CDR2 as YNFKEQ. Trimming took 3 bases from V and 5 from J; bases not matched to a gene: 6. CDR3: CASSHNDRETEAFF. The CDR3 DNA follows: TGTGCCAGCAGCCACAACGACAGGGAAACTGAAGCTTTCTTT.

In its sample, this clonotype was seen a few times. The chain is built from TRBV19 and TRBJ2-3; D gene unclear. Germline values: CDR1 LNHDA, CDR2 SQIVND (reference sequence). The CDR3 spans 14 residues. The V end was cut by 5 bases, the J end by 4 bases, with 13 bases between. CDR3: CASSVDPGPDTQYF. The CDR3, as DNA: TGTGCCAGTAGTGTCGACCCCGGGCCAGATACGCAGTATTTT.

The chain uses TRBV20-1 and TRBJ1-1; D perhaps matches TRBD1 (5 bases). This CDR3 has 14 amino acids. The V gene lost 2 bases and the J gene lost 3 bases, with 13 bases spanning the gap. Germline CDR1 is DFQATT and CDR2 is SNEGSKA (reference sequence). As DNA, the CDR3 is TGCAGTGCTAGAAGGCCCGACAGAGACACTGAAGCTTTCTTT. It specifies CSARRPDRDTEAFF.